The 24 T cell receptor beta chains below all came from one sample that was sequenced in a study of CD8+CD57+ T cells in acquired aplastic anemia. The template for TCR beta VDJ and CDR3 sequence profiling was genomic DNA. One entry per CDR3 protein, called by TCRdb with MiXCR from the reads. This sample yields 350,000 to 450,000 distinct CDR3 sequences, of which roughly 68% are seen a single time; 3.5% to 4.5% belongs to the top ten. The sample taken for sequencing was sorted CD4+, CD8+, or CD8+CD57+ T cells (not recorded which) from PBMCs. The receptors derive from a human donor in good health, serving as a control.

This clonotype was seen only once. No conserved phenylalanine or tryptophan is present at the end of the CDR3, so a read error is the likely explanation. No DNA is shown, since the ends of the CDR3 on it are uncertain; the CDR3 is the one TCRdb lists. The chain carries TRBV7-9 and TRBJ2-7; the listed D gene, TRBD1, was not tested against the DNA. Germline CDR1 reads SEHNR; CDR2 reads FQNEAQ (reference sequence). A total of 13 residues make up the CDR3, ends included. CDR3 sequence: CASSFPEAYYDYT.

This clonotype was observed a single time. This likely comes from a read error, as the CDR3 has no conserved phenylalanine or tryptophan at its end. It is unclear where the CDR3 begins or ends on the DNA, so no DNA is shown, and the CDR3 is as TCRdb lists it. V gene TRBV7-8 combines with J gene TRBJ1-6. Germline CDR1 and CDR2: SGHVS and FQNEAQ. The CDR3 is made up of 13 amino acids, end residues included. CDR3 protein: CASSQDRRLARPL.

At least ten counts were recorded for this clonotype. Written as DNA, the CDR3 is TGTGCCAGCAGCTTGGGCCCCAGGCCCTACAATGAGCAGTTCTTC. Translated: CASSLGPRPYNEQFF. The genes are TRBV7-9 and TRBJ2-1, with unresolved D. The CDR3 loop spans 15 amino acids. Germline CDR1 SEHNR, CDR2 FQNEAQ (reference sequence). Trimming stripped 3 bases from V and 2 bases from J, with 11 bases between. The full variable domain, completed using reference TRBV7-9 and TRBJ2-1, is DTGVSQNPRHKITKRGQNVTFRCDPISEHNRLYWYRQTLGQGPEFLTYFQNEAQLEKSRLLSDRFSAERPKGSFSTLEIQRTEQGDSAMYLCASSLGPRPYNEQFFGPGTRLTVL.

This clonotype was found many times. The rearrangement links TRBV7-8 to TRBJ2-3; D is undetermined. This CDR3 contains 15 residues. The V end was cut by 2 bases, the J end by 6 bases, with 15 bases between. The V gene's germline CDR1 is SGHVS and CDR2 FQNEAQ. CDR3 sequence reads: CASSLFSVIGDTQYF. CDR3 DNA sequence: TGTGCCAGCAGCTTATTCTCAGTAATTGGGGATACGCAGTATTTT. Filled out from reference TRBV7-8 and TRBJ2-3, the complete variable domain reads GAGVSQSPRYKVAKRGQDVALRCDPISGHVSLFWYQQALGQGPEFLTYFQNEAQLDKSGLPSDRFFAERPEGSVSTLKIQRTQQEDSAVYLCASSLFSVIGDTQYFGPGTRLTVL.

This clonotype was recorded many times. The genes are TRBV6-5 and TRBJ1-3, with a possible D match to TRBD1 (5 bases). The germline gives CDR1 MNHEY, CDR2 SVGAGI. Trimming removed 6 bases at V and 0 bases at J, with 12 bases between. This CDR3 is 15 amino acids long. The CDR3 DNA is TGTGCCAGCAGGGCATGGGGGAGCTCTGGAAACACCATATATTTT. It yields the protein CASRAWGSSGNTIYF.

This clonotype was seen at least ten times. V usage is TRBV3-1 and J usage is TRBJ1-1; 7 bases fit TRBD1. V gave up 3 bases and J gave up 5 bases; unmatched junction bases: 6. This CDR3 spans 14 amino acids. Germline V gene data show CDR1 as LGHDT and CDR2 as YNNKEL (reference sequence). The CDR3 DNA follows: TGTGCCAGCAGCCAGGTACAGGGGAATACTGAAGCTTTCTTT. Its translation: CASSQVQGNTEAFF.

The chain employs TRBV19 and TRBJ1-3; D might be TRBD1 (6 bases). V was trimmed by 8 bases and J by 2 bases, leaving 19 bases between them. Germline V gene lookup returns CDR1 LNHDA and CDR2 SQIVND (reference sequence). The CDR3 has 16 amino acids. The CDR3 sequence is CASAPSFTGTGNTIYF. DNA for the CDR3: TGTGCCAGTGCCCCTTCCTTCACAGGGACTGGAAACACCATATATTTT.

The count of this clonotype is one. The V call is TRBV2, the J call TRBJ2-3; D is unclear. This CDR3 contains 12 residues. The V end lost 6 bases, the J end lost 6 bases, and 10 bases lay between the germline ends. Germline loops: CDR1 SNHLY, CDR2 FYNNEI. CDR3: CASRMGRDTQYF. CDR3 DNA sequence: TGTGCCAGCAGGATGGGCAGGGATACGCAGTATTTT.

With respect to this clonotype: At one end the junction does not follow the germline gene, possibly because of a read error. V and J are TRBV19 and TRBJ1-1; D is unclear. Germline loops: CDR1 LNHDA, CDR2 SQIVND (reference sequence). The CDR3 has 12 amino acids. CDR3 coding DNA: TGTGCCAGTAGTCTAGAGCGGAGAGGAGCTTTCTTT. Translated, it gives CASSLERRGAFF.

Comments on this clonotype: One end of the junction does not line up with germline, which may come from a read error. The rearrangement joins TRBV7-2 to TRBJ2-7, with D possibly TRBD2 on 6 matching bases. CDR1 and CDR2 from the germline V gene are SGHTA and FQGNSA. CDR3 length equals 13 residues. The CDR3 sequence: CVSSVGTGWEEYF. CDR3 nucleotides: TGTGTCAGCAGCGTCGGGACTGGGTGGGAGGAGTACTTC.

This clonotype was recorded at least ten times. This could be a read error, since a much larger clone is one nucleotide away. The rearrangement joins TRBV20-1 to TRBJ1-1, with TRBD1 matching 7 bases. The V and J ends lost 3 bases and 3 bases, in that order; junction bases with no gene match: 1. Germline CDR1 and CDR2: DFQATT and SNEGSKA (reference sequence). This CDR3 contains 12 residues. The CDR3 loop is CSARQGDTEAFF. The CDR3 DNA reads TGCAGTGCTAGGCAGGGGGACACTGAAGCTTTCTTT.

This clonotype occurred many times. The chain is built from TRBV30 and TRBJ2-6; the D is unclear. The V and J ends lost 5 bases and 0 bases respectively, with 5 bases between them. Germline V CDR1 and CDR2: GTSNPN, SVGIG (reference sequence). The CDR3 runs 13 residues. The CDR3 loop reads CAWGNSGANVLTF. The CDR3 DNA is TGTGCCTGGGGTAACTCTGGGGCCAACGTCCTGACTTTC.

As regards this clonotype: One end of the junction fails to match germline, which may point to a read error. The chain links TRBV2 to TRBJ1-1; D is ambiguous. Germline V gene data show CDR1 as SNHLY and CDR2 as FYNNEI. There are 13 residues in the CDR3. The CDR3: CASSEAVNTESIF. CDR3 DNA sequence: TGTGCCAGCAGCGAAGCGGTTAACACTGAATCTATCTTC.

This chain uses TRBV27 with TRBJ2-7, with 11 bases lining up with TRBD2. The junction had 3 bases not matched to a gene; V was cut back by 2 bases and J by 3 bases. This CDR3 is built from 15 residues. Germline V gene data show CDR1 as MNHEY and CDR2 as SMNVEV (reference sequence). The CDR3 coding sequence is TGTGCCAGCAGTTTAGGGACTAGCGGTCTCTACGAGCAGTACTTC. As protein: CASSLGTSGLYEQYF.

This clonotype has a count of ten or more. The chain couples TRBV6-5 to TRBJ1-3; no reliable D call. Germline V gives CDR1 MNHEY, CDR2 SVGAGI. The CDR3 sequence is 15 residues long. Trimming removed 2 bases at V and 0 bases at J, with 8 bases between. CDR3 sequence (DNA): TGTGCCAGCAGTTACGAACGTACCTCTGGAAACACCATATATTTT. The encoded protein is CASSYERTSGNTIYF.

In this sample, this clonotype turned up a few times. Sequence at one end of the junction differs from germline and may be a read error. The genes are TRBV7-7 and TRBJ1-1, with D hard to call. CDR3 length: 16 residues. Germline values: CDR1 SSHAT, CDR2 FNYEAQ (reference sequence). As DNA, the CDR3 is TGTGCCAGCAGCCCTCTCCTCCGGGCTAAGAACACTGGAGCTTTCTTT. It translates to CASSPLLRAKNTGAFF.

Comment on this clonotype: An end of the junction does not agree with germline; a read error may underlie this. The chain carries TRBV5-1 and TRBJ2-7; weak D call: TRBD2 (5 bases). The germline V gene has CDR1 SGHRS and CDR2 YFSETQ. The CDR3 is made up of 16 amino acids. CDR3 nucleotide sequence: TGTGCCAGCAGCGCCCGGGAAGGGAGCTTGACCCACGAGCAGTACTTC. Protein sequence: CASSAREGSLTHEQYF.

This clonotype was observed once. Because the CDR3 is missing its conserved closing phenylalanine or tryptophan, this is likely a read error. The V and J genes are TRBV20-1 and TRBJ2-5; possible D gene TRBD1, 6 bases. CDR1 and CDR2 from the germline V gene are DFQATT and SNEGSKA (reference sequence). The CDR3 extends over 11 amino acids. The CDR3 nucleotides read TGCGGTGGACAGTACCAAGAGACCCAGTACCTC. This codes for CGGQYQETQYL.

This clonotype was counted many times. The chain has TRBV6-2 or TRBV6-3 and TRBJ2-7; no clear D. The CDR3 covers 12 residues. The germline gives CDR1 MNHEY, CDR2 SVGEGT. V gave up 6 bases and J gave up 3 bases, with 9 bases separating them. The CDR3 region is CASRVQSYEQYF. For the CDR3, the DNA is TGTGCCAGCAGAGTACAGAGCTACGAGCAGTACTTC.

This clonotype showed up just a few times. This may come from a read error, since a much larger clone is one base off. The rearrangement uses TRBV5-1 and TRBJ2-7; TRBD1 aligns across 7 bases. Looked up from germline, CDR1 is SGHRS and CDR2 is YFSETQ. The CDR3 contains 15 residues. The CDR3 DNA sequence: TGCACCAGCAGCAAAATCCGGGACAGTACCTACGAGCAGTACTTC. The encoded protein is CTSSKIRDSTYEQYF. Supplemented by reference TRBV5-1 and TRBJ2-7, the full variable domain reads KAGVTQTPRYLIKTRGQQVTLSCSPISGHRSVSWYQQTPGQGLQFLFEYFSETQRNKGNFPGRFSGRQFSNSRSEMNVSTLELGDSALYLCTSSKIRDSTYEQYFGPGTRLTVT.

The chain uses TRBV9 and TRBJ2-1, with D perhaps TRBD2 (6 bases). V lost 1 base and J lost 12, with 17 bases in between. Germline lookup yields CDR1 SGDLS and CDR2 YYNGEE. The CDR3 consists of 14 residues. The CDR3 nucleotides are TGTGCCAGCAGCGTACAGGGACTCACAGATACGCAGTTCTTC. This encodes CASSVQGLTDTQFF.

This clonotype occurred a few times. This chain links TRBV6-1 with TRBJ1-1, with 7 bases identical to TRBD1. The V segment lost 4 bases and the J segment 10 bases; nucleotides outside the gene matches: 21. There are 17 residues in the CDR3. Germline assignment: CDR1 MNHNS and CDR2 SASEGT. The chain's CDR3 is CASSVRRGPGQYSRAFF. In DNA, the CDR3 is TGTGCCAGCAGTGTCCGGCGGGGTCCGGGACAGTATAGTAGAGCTTTCTTT.

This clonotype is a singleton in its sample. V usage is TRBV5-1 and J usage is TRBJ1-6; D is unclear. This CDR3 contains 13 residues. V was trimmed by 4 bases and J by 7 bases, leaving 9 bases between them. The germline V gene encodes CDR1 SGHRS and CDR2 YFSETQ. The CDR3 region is CASSRKPNSPLHF. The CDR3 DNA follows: TGCGCCAGCAGCCGGAAACCCAATTCACCCCTCCACTTT.

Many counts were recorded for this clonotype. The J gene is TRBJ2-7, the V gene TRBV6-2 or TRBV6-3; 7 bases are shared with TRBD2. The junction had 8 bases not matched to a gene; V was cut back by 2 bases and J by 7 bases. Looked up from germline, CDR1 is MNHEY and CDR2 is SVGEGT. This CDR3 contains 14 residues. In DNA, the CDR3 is TGTGCCAGCAGTTACAGCAACGGGGGGAAAGAGCAGTACTTC. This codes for CASSYSNGGKEQYF.